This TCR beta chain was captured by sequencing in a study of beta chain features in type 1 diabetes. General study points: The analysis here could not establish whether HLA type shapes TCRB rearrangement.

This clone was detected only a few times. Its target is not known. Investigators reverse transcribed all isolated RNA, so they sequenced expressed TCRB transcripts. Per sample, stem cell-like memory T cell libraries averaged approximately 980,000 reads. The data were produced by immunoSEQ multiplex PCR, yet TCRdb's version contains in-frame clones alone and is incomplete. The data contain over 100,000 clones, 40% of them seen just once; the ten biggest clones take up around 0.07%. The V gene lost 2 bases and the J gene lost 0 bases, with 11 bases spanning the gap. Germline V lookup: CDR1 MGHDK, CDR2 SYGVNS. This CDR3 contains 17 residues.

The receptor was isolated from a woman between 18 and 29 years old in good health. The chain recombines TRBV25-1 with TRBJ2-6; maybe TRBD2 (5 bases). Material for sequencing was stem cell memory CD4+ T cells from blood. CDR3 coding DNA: TGTGCCAGCAGTGAACTTCCAGGAGGCTCTGGGGCCAACGTCCTGACTTTC. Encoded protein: CASSELPGGSGANVLTF.